This TCR beta chain was identified during a study of T cells in Graves' hyperthyroidism and ophthalmopathy. Researchers took RNA transcripts and amplified the TCR beta CDR3 regions from them. In the first-round RT-PCR of the TCR CDR3, the HTBI primer set was used. MiXCR was run by TCRdb on the multiplex PCR reads, yielding one entry per CDR3 protein. The sample shows 450,000 to 700,000 distinct CDR3 sequences, roughly 46% of them seen only once. Study-level results: In blood, most of the thyroid clonotypes expanded above 0.001 were also present. A model built on 13 V-J features separated ophthalmopathy from stable hyperthyroidism.

Exclusions: uncontrolled infection, other autoimmune disease, pregnancy, lactation. Diagnosis rested on symptoms, serum thyroxine and TRAb, thyroid ultrasound, and orbital computed tomography. Note on this clonotype: Its antigen is not identified.

Trimming shortened V by 5 bases and J by 3 bases, and 7 bases separated the two germline ends. This CDR3 is built from 12 residues. Germline CDR1 is SNHLY and CDR2 is FYNNEI. This TCR derives from an adult woman with Graves' disease, either hyperthyroidism or ophthalmopathy (not recorded which). Sequences were obtained from peripheral blood or thyroid tissue (not recorded which). This chain connects TRBV2 to TRBJ1-1; no clear D gene. CDR3 region: CASSRTHTEAFF. The CDR3 DNA reads as TGTGCCAGCAGTCGGACCCACACTGAAGCTTTCTTT.